Below, one T cell receptor beta chain is given with its context. The antigen is undetermined. The sample originates from a study of T cell responses to AZD1222 COVID-19 vaccine. The method was immunoSEQ multiplex PCR; TCRdb's version includes in-frame clones alone and lacks a portion of them. The table includes under 150,000 clones, roughly 82% detected once. The V gene's germline CDR1 is SGHAT and CDR2 FQNNGV. The V gene lost 1 base and the J gene lost 5 bases, with 8 bases spanning the gap. CDR3 size: 13 residues. Study findings and constraints: Dominant at 160-218 and 743-854, vaccine-associated CD4 TCRs also spanned spike. Repertoire sampling happened only post peak T cell response.

Sample: peripheral blood, taken 28 days after the second AZD1222 dose. This TCR derives from an adult who received the AZD1222 COVID-19 vaccine. This chain uses TRBV11-2 with TRBJ1-1; D is unclear. CDR3 nucleotide sequence: TGTGCCAGCAGCTTAGGCGCGGGGACTGAAGCTTTCTTT. Amino acid sequence: CASSLGAGTEAFF. Full variable domain (rest looked up from reference TRBV11-2 and TRBJ1-1): EAGVAQSPRYKIIEKRQSVAFWCNPISGHATLYWYQQILGQGPKLLIQFQNNGVVDDSQLPKDRFSAERLKGVDSTLKIQPAKLEDSAVYLCASSLGAGTEAFFGQGTRLTVV.